This TCR beta chain was sequenced for a study of T cell responses to AZD1222 COVID-19 vaccine. Overall study context: Doses given second, at about 4 or about 12 weeks, were pooled. Study conclusions and caveats: Donor demographics were predominantly white British with a female majority; clonal diversity may be underestimated. At baseline, just 6 or 7 AZD1222 recipients tested seropositive. Vaccine-associated CD4 TCRs spanned spike, dominant at 160-218 and 743-854.

Assay used: immunoSEQ multiplex PCR; TCRdb lists only in-frame clones, some missing. In the table there are around 150,000 clones, roughly 90% of which are singletons. Note on this clone: Its antigen is undetermined.

The germline gives CDR1 ENHRY, CDR2 SYGVKD. V was clipped by 5 bases and J by 1 base, with 12 bases between them. The CDR3 covers 15 residues. The rearrangement uses TRBV10-3 and TRBJ1-5; D gene ambiguous. Sequenced here: peripheral blood, sampled on day 0 of AZD1222 vaccination. This clonotype was sampled from an adult in good health. The CDR3 sequence: CAISNSGMSNQPQHF. CDR3 nucleotide sequence: TGTGCCATCAGTAACAGTGGAATGAGCAATCAGCCCCAGCATTTT.